A single TCR beta chain is shown here with its context. Its recognized antigen is unknown. Per-nucleotide qualities are absent, and no much larger clonotype sits a single base away. These data are taken from a study of identical twins (dated by TCRdb to the mid-2010s). A note on the overall study: The study deep-sequenced TCR alpha and beta repertoires from monozygotic twins, unrelated adults of various ages and cord blood to test whether fetal clonotypes persist. To rule out contamination, the twin experiments were replicated at different times with different library preparation protocols. The investigation overall reported the following: Abundant cord blood beta clonotypes carried fewer insertions; young adult naive repertoires showed a weaker similar trend, while memory repertoires showed none. A weaker excess of twin sharing was found in beta out-of-frame sequences because the signal-to-noise ratio was lowered by fewer shared sequences. In monozygotic twins, recombination models systematically underestimated out-of-frame TCR alpha sharing, but the models matched the sharing seen between unrelated individuals. Because the same donors could not be followed over many years, the conclusions relied on cross-sectional statistical analysis. Zero-insertion analyses could be partly confounded by invariant T cells such as MAIT and iNKT, though diverse VJ usage argued against such confounding for most clonotypes. Compared with coincidental sharing between unrelated individuals, out-of-frame TCR alpha sequences shared between twins showed an excess of sequences with low generation probability.

Only healthy Caucasian donors were included. The method behind the library was 5' RACE. Instrument on record: Illumina HiSeq 2000. A universal primer binding site was introduced by template switching, and a unique molecular identifier was present in the final cDNA, enabling accurate counting of TCR cDNA molecules. Specific primers in the conserved constant-segment region were used to synthesize first-strand cDNA for the TCR alpha and beta chains. To control for contamination, each cDNA library was double barcoded with a SMART-Mk sample barcode plus Illumina barcodes. TruSeq adapter sequences along with Illumina sample barcodes were introduced in two successive PCR steps. TCR alpha and beta cDNA libraries were sequenced on the Illumina HiSeq platform with custom primers. From the authors' description of their analysis: MiGEC was used to process raw reads and extract unique molecular identifiers, and MiXCR was used to find CDR3 positions. Recombination models were inferred per individual with the repgenHMM and IGoR tools using an EM algorithm. The tcR package in R was used for shared clonotype analysis, with sharing normalized by the product of cloneset sizes. To study raw recombination free of thymic and clonal selection effects, out-of-frame nonproductive sequences were analyzed. TCRdb ran its own pipeline on the public reads, namely fastp trimming at Q25 and MiXCR clone calling, and kept in-frame beta chains. For every CDR3 protein sequence, its rows merge into one entry that carries the most common genes and DNA. The V and J calls, along with clone size, are taken from TCRdb and not from the paper's own processing. The sample has more than 1.5 million distinct CDR3 sequences on record, under 35% of them singletons. About 0.25% of the sample goes to the ten largest clones.

From the cysteine up to the phenylalanine, the CDR3 has a length of 14 residues. The retained sequence is limited to the CDR3, 42 bases, with the frame set at the first base. Per the germline V gene, SGHRS is the CDR1 and YFSETQ is the CDR2. V is pared back by 4 bases and J by 3 bases, with 10 bases lying between the germline termini. The rearrangement joined TRBV5-1 to TRBJ1-4; the D region possibly corresponds to TRBD1 (5 bases align). Sequenced input: cord blood. The clonotype was recovered from a newborn girl in good health. The base sequence is TGCGCCAGCAGCCCGGACACGCCTAATGAAAAACTGTTTTTT. This sequence encodes CASSPDTPNEKLFF.